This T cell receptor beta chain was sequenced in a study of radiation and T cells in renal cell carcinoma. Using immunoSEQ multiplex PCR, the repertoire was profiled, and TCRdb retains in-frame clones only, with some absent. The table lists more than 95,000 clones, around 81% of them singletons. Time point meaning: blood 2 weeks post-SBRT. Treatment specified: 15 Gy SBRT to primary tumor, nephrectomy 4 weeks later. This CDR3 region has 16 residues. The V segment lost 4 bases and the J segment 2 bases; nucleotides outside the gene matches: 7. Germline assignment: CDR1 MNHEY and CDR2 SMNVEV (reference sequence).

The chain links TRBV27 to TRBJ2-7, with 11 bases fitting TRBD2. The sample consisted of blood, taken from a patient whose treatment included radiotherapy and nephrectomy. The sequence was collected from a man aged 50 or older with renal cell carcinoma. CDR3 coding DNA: TGTGCCAGCAGTTCCCTCGGGACTAGCGGTCCCTACGAGCAGTACTTC. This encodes CASSSLGTSGPYEQYF.